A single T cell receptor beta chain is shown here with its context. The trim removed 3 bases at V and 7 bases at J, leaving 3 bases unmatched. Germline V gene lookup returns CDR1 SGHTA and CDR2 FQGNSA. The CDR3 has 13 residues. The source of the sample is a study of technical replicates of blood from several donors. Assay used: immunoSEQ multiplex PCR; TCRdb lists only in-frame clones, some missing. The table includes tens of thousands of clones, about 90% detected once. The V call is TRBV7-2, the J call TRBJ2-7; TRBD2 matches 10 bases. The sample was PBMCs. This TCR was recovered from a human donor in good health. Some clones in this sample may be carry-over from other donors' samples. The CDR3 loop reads CASSFSGGWEQYF. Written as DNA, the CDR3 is TGTGCCAGCAGCTTTAGCGGGGGGTGGGAGCAGTACTTC.